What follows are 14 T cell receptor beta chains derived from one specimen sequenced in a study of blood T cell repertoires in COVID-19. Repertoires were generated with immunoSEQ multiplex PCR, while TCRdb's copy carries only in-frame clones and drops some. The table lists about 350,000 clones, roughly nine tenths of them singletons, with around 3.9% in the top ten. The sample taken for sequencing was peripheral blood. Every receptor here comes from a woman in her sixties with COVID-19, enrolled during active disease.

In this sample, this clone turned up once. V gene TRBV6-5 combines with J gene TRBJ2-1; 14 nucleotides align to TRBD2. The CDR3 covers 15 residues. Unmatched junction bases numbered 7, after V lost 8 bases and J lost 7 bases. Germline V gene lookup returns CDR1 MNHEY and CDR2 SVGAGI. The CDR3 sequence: CASGWTSGGKNEQFF. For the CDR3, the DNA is TGTGCCAGCGGGTGGACTAGCGGGGGGAAAAATGAGCAGTTCTTC.

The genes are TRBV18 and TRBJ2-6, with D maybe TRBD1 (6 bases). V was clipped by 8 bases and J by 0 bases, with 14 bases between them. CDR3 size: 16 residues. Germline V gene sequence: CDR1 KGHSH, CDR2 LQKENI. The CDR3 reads CASGSQGYSGANVLTF. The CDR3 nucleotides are TGTGCCAGCGGGTCACAGGGTTACTCTGGGGCCAACGTCCTGACTTTC.

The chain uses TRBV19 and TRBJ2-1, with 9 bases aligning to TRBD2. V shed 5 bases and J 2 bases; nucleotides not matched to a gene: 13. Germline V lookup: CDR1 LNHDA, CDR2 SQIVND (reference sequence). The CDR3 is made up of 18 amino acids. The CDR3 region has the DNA TGTGCCAGTAGTCCCCAACCCTTAGCGGGGGTGACCTACAATGAGCAGTTCTTC. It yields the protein CASSPQPLAGVTYNEQFF. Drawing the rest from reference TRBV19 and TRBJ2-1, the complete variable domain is DGGITQSPKYLFRKEGQNVTLSCEQNLNHDAMYWYRQDPGQGLRLIYYSQIVNDFQKGDIAEGYSVSREKKESFPLTVTSAQKNPTAFYLCASSPQPLAGVTYNEQFFGPGTRLTVL.

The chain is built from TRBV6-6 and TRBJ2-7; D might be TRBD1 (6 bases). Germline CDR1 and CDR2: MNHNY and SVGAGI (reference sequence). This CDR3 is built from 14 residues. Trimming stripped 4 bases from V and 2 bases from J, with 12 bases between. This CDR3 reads CASSSQGRTYEQYF. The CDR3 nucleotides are TGTGCCAGCAGTTCCCAGGGGCGAACCTACGAGCAGTACTTC.

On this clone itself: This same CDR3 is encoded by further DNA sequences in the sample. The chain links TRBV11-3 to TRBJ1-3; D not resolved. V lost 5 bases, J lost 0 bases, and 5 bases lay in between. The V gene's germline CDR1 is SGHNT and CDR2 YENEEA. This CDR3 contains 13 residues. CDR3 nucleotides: TGTGCCAGCAGCAGGAGCTCTGGAAACACCATATATTTT. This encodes CASSRSSGNTIYF.

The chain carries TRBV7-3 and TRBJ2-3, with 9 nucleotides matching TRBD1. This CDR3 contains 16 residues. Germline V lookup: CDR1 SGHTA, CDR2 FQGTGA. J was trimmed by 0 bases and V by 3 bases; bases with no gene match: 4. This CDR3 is CASSLTGTGSTDTQYF. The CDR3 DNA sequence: TGTGCCAGCAGCTTGACCGGGACAGGGAGCACAGATACGCAGTATTTT.

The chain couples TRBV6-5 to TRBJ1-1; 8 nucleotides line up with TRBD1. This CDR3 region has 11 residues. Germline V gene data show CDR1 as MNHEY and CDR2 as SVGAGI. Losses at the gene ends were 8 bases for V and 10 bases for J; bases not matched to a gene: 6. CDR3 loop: CASQTGVRAFF. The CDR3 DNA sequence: TGTGCCAGCCAGACAGGGGTCCGAGCTTTCTTT.

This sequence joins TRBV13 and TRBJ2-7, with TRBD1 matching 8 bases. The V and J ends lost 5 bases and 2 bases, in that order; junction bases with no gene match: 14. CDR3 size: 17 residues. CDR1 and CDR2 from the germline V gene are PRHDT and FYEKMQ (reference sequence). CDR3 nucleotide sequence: TGTGCCAGCAGCCAAACCGCCCGGACAGGGAAAACCTACGAGCAGTACTTC. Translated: CASSQTARTGKTYEQYF.

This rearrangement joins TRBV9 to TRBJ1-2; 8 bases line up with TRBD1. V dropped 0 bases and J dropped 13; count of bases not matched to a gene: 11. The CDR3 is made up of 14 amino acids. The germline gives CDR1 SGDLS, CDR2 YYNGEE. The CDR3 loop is CASSVADRAERSTF. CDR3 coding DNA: TGTGCCAGCAGCGTAGCGGACAGGGCGGAGAGGAGCACCTTC.

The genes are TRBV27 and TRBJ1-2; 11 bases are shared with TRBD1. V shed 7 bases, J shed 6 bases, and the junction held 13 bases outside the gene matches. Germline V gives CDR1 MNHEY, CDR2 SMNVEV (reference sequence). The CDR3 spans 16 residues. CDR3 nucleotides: TGTGCCAGCACCCCGGACAGGGGGCGATTACTTGATGGCTACACCTTC. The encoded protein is CASTPDRGRLLDGYTF.

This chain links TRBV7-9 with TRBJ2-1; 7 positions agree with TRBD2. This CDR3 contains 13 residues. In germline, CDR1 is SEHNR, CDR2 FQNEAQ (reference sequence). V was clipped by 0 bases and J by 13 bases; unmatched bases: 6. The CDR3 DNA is TGTGCCAGCAGCTTAGCGGGAGGGGTCAAACAGTTCTTC. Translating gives CASSLAGGVKQFF.

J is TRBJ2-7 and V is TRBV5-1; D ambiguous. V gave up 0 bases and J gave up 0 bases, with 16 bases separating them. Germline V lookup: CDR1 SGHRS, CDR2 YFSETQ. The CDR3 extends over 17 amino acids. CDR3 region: CASSLGPPRSASYEQYF. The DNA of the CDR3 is TGCGCCAGCAGCTTGGGTCCTCCTAGATCCGCCTCCTACGAGCAGTACTTC.

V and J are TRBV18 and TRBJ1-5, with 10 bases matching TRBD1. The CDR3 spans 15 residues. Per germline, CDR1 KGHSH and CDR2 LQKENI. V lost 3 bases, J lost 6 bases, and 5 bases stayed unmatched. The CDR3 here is CASSPTGTGVQPQHF. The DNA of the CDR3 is TGTGCCAGCTCACCCACCGGGACAGGGGTTCAGCCCCAGCATTTT.

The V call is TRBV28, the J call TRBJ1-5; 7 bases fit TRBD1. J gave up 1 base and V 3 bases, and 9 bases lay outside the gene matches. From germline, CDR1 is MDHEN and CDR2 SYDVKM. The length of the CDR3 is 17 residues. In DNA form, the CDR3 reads TGTGCCAGCAGTTTGAATGCCAGGGGGATAAGCAATCAGCCCCAGCATTTT. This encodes CASSLNARGISNQPQHF. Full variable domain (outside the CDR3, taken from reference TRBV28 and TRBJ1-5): DVKVTQSSRYLVKRTGEKVFLECVQDMDHENMFWYRQDPGLGLRLIYFSYDVKMKEKGDIPEGYSVSREKKERFSLILESASTNQTSMYLCASSLNARGISNQPQHFGDGTRLSIL.